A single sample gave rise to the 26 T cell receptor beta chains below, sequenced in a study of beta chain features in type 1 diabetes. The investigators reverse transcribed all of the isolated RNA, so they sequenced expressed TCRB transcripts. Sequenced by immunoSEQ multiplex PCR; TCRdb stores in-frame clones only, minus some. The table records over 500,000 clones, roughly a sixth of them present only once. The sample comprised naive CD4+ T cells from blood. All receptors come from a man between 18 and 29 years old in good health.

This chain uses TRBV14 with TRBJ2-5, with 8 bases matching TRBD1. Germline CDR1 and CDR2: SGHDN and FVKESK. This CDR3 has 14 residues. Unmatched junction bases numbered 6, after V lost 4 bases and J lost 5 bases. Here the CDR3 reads CASSPWTGRETQYF. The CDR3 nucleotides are TGTGCCAGCAGCCCCTGGACAGGGCGCGAGACCCAGTACTTC.

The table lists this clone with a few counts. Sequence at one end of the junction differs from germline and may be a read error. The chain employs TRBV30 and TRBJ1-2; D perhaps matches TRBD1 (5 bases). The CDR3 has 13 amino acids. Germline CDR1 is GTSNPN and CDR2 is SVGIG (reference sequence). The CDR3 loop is CGGLGKTVYGYTF. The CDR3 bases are TGCGGAGGATTGGGGAAGACAGTCTATGGCTACACCTTC.

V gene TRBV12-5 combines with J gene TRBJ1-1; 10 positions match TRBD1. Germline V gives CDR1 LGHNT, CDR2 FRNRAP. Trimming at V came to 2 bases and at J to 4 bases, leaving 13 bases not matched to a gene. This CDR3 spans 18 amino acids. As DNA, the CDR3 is TGTGCTAGTGGTTTGCTGGGACAGGGGACGGAGCGGGGCACTGAAGCTTTCTTT. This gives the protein CASGLLGQGTERGTEAFF.

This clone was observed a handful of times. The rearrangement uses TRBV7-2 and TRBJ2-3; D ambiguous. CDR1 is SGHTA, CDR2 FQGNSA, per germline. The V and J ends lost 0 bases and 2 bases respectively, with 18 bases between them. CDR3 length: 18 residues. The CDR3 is CASSLAEGHNIPTDTQYF. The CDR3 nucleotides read TGTGCCAGCAGCTTAGCCGAAGGGCACAATATACCCACAGATACGCAGTATTTT.

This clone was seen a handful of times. The CDR3 DNA follows: TGCAGCGGCGCGGACTGGACAGGGTCTCACGAGCAGTACTTC. Protein product: CSGADWTGSHEQYF. V usage is TRBV29-1 and J usage is TRBJ2-7; TRBD1 matches at 8 bases. Germline CDR1 reads SQVTM; CDR2 reads ANQGSEA. V gave up 7 bases and J gave up 5 bases; unmatched junction bases: 13. The CDR3 consists of 14 residues.

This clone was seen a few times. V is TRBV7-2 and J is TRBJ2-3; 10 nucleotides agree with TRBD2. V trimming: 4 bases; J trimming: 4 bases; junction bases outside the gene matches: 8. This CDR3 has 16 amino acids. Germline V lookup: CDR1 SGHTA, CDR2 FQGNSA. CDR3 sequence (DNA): TGTGCCAGCAGCTCAAGGATACTAGCGGGATCAGATACGCAGTATTTT. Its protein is CASSSRILAGSDTQYF.

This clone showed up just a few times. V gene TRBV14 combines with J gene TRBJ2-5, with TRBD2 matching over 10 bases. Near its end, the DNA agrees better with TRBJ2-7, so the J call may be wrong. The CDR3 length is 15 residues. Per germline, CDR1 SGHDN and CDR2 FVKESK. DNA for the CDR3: TGTGCCAGCAGCCAAGAAAGCGGGAGGGCCCACGAGCAGTACTTC. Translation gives CASSQESGRAHEQYF.

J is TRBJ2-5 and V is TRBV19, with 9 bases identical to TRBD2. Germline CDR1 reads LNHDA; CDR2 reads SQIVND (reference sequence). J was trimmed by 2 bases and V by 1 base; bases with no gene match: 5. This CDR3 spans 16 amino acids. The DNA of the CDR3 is TGTGCCAGTAGTATAGCGGCGGGGGGGTTTCAAGAGACCCAGTACTTC. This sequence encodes CASSIAAGGFQETQYF.

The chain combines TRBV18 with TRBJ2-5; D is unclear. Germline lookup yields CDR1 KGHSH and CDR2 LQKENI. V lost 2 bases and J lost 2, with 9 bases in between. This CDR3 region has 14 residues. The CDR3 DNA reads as TGTGCCAGCTCACCAAGGCAGGCTCAAGAGACCCAGTACTTC. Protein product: CASSPRQAQETQYF.

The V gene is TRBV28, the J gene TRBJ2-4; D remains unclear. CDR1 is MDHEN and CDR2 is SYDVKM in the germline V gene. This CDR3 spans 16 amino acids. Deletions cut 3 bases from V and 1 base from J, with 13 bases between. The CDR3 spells CASSLVTRGAKNIQYF. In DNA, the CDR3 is TGTGCCAGCAGTTTGGTGACAAGAGGTGCCAAAAACATTCAGTACTTC.

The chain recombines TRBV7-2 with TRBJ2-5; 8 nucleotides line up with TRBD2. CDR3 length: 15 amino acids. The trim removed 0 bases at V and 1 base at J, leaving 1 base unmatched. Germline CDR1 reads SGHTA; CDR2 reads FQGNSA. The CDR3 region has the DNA TGTGCCAGCAGCTTAGCCACTAGCGGCCAAGAGACCCAGTACTTC. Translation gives CASSLATSGQETQYF.

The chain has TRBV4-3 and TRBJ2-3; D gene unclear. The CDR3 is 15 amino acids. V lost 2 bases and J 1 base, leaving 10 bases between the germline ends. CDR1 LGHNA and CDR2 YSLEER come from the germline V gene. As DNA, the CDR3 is TGCGCCAGCAGCCAAAACCCCGACCGCACAGATACGCAGTATTTT. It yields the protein CASSQNPDRTDTQYF.

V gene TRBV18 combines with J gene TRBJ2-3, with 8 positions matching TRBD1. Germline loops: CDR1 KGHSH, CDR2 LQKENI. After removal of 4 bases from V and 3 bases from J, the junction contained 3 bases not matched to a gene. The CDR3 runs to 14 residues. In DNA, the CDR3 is TGTGCCAGCTCACGAACAGGGGGAACAGATACGCAGTATTTT. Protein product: CASSRTGGTDTQYF.

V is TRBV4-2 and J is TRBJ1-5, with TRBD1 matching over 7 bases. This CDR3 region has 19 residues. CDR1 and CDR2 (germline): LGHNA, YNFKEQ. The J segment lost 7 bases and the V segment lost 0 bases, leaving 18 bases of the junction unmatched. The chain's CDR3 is CASSQDNVAGGFYGQPQHF. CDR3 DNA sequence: TGTGCCAGCAGCCAAGATAATGTCGCAGGGGGGTTCTATGGGCAGCCCCAGCATTTT.

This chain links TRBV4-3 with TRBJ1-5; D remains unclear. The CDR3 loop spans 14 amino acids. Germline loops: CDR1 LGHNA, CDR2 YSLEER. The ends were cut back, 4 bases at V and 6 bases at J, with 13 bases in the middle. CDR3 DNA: TGCGCCAGCAGCCCCACGAGAAAGCGTCAGCCCCAGCATTTT. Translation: CASSPTRKRQPQHF.

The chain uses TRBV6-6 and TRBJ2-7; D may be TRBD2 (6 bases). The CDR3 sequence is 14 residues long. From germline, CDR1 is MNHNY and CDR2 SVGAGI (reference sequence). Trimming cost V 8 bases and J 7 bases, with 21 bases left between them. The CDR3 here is CASRSQATSSEQYF. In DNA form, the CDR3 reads TGTGCCAGCCGGTCCCAGGCGACTAGTTCGGAGCAGTACTTC.

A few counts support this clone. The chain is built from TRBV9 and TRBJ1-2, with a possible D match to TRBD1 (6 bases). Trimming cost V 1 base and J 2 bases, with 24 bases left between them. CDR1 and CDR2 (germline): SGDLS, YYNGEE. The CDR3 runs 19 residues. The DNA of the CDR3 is TGTGCCAGCAGCGTAACCCCCCACACGGAGGGGGGAAAAAACTATGGCTACACCTTC. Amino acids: CASSVTPHTEGGKNYGYTF.

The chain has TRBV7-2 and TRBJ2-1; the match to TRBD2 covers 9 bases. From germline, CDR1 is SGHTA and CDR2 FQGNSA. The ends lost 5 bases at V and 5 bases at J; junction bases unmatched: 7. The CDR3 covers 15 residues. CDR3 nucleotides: TGTGCCAGCAGCCTTTCTAGCGGGGCGAACAATGAGCAGTTCTTC. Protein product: CASSLSSGANNEQFF.

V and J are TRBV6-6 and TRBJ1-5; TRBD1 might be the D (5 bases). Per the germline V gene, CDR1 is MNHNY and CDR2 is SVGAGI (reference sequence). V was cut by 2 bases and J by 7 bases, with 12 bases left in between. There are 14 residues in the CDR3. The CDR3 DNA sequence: TGTGCCAGCAGTTACGGGGCAGGAGACCAGCCCCAGCATTTT. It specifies CASSYGAGDQPQHF.

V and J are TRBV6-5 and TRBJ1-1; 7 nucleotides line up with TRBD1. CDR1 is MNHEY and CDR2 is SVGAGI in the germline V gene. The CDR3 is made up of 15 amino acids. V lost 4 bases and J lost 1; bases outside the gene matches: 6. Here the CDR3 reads CASSSGQLKNTEAFF. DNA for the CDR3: TGTGCCAGCAGTTCGGGACAGCTCAAGAACACTGAAGCTTTCTTT.

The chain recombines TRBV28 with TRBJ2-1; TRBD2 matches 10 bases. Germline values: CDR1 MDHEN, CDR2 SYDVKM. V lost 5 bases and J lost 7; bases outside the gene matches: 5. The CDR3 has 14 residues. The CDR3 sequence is CASSGTSVTNEQFF. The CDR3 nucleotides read TGTGCCAGCAGTGGGACTAGCGTCACGAATGAGCAGTTCTTC.

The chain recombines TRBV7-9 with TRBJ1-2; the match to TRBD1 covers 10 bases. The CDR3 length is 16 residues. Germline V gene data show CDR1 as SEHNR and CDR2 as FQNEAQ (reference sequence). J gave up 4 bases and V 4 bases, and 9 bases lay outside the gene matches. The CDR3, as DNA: TGTGCCAGCAGCTCCTATCGGGACAGGGGCACCTATGGCTACACCTTC. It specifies CASSSYRDRGTYGYTF. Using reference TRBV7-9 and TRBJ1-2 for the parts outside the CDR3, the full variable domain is DTGVSQNPRHKITKRGQNVTFRCDPISEHNRLYWYRQTLGQGPEFLTYFQNEAQLEKSRLLSDRFSAERPKGSFSTLEIQRTEQGDSAMYLCASSSYRDRGTYGYTFGSGTRLTVV.

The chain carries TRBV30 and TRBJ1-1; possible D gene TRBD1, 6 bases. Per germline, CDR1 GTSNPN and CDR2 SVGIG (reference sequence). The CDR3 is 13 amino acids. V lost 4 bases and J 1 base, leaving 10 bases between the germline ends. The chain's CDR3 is CAWTQQGNTEAFF. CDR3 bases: TGTGCCTGGACCCAACAGGGGAACACTGAAGCTTTCTTT. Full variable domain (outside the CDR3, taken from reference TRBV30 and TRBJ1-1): SQTIHQWPATLVQPVGSPLSLECTVEGTSNPNLYWYRQAAGRGLQLLFYSVGIGQISSEVPQNLSASRPQDRQFILSSKKLLLSDSGFYLCAWTQQGNTEAFFGQGTRLTVV.

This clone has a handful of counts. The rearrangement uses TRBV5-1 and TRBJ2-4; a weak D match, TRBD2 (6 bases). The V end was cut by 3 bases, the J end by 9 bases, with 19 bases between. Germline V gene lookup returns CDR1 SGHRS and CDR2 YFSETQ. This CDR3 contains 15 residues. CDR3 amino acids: CASSYHTSSGAIQYF. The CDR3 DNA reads TGCGCCAGCAGCTACCACACCAGCTCGGGAGCCATTCAGTACTTC. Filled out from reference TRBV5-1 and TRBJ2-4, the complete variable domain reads KAGVTQTPRYLIKTRGQQVTLSCSPISGHRSVSWYQQTPGQGLQFLFEYFSETQRNKGNFPGRFSGRQFSNSRSEMNVSTLELGDSALYLCASSYHTSSGAIQYFGAGTRLSVL.

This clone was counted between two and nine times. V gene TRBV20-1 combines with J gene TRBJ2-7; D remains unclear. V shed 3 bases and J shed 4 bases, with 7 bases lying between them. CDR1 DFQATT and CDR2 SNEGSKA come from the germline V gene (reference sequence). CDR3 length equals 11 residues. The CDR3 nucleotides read TGCAGTGCTAGCTGGGAATACGAGCAGTACTTC. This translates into CSASWEYEQYF.

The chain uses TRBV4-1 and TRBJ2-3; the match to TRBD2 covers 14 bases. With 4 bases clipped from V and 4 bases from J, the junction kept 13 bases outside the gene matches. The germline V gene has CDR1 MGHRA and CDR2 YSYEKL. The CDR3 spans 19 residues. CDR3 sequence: CASSRGLPGLAGVADTQYF. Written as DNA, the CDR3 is TGCGCCAGCAGCCGGGGCCTGCCGGGACTAGCGGGAGTGGCAGATACGCAGTATTTT.